One sample yielded the 27 T cell receptor beta chains listed below, sequenced in a study of blood T cell repertoires in COVID-19. The protocol was immunoSEQ multiplex PCR, while the TCRdb copy is restricted to in-frame clones and leaves out a portion. Among 250,000 to 300,000 clones listed, around nine tenths were seen once. Sequencing used peripheral blood. These receptors all stem from an older woman with acute or convalescent COVID-19.

This clone was recorded once. The rearrangement joins TRBV20-1 to TRBJ2-7; D remains unclear. The length of the CDR3 is 14 residues. CDR1 is DFQATT, CDR2 SNEGSKA, per germline (reference sequence). Trimming cost V 3 bases and J 5 bases, with 17 bases left between them. This CDR3 reads CSASVPARGDEQYF. The CDR3 DNA is TGCAGTGCTAGTGTGCCAGCTCGCGGCGACGAGCAGTACTTC.

The chain joins TRBV7-3 to TRBJ2-3, with 8 bases fitting TRBD1. The CDR3 consists of 16 residues. Trimming cost V 5 bases and J 4 bases; bases outside gene matches: 11. Looked up from germline, CDR1 is SGHTA and CDR2 is FQGTGA. The CDR3 DNA reads as TGTGCCAGCAGCCTAGGACCAGGACAGGGAGCAGATACGCAGTATTTT. Protein sequence: CASSLGPGQGADTQYF.

The rearrangement joins TRBV14 to TRBJ1-1; maybe TRBD1 (6 bases). Trimming took 3 bases from V and 1 from J, leaving 9 bases between them. Germline lookup yields CDR1 SGHDN and CDR2 FVKESK. The length of the CDR3 is 14 residues. CDR3 DNA sequence: TGTGCCAGCAGCCACGGGGGGCAGAACACTGAAGCTTTCTTT. Amino acids: CASSHGGQNTEAFF.

V is TRBV7-2 and J is TRBJ2-7, with 11 nucleotides matching TRBD2. The germline V gene encodes CDR1 SGHTA and CDR2 FQGNSA. With 4 bases clipped from V and 4 bases from J, the junction kept 3 bases outside the gene matches. This CDR3 comprises 14 residues. The CDR3 coding sequence is TGTGCCAGCAGCTCAACTAGCGGGAGATACGAGCAGTACTTC. It encodes CASSSTSGRYEQYF.

The CDR3 sequence: CASSQGLAAIKFQETQYF. The CDR3, as DNA: TGTGCCAGCAGCCAAGGGCTAGCGGCCATAAAATTTCAAGAGACCCAGTACTTC. V usage is TRBV4-2 and J usage is TRBJ2-5; TRBD2 matches at 7 bases. V shed 1 base, J shed 2 bases, and the junction held 13 bases outside the gene matches. Germline V gene sequence: CDR1 LGHNA, CDR2 YNFKEQ. The CDR3 covers 18 residues.

This chain uses TRBV11-1 with TRBJ1-2; no reliable D call. Germline V gene data show CDR1 as SGHAT and CDR2 as FQDESV (reference sequence). The CDR3 loop spans 14 amino acids. Trimming stripped 0 bases from V and 1 base from J, with 6 bases between. CDR3 loop: CASSLAVGNYGYTF. The CDR3 coding sequence is TGTGCCAGCAGCTTAGCAGTCGGTAACTATGGCTACACCTTC.

The chain employs TRBV25-1 and TRBJ1-1; D call uncertain. Germline lookup yields CDR1 MGHDK and CDR2 SYGVNS. V lost 3 bases and J lost 6, with 8 bases in between. This CDR3 contains 12 residues. The CDR3, as DNA: TGTGCCAGCAGTGAGGGCCTCCCTGAAGCTTTCTTT. It encodes CASSEGLPEAFF.

This clone was counted between two and nine times. This CDR3 is also generated by other DNA sequences in the sample. J is TRBJ1-4 and V is TRBV6-5; no reliable D call. Germline values: CDR1 MNHEY, CDR2 SVGAGI. CDR3 size: 14 residues. Trimming shortened V by 0 bases and J by 7 bases, and 9 bases separated the two germline ends. DNA for the CDR3: TGTGCCAGCAGTTACTCCCGGGTTTCTGAAAAACTGTTTTTT. Translating gives CASSYSRVSEKLFF.

The gene calls are TRBV7-3 and TRBJ1-6; tentatively, D is TRBD1 (5 bases). The length of the CDR3 is 15 residues. V lost 5 bases and J lost 8, with 16 bases in between. Germline CDR1 SGHTA, CDR2 FQGTGA. CDR3 nucleotides: TGTGCCAGCAGCGGCAGCGGGGGAGCAGATTCACCCCTCCACTTT. This sequence encodes CASSGSGGADSPLHF. Using reference TRBV7-3 and TRBJ1-6 for the parts outside the CDR3, the full variable domain is GAGVSQTPSNKVTEKGKYVELRCDPISGHTALYWYRQSLGQGPEFLIYFQGTGAADDSGLPNDRFFAVRPEGSVSTLKIQRTERGDSAVYLCASSGSGGADSPLHFGNGTRLTVT.

This rearrangement joins TRBV2 to TRBJ2-5, with 7 bases that match TRBD1. CDR1 is SNHLY and CDR2 is FYNNEI in the germline V gene. The trim removed 6 bases at V and 4 bases at J, leaving 8 bases unmatched. This CDR3 is built from 14 residues. CDR3 loop: CASRLDRVPETQYF. The CDR3 nucleotides read TGTGCCAGCAGACTCGACAGGGTCCCAGAGACCCAGTACTTC.

On this clone itself: Other DNA sequences of this sample code for an identical CDR3. The rearrangement uses TRBV3-1 (or the pseudogene TRBV3-2) and TRBJ2-1; 9 bases agree with TRBD2. The CDR3 extends over 14 amino acids. Trimming removed 4 bases from V and 5 bases from J; junction bases left unmatched: 3. Per the germline V gene, CDR1 is LGHDT and CDR2 is YNNKEL (reference sequence). CDR3 nucleotides: TGTGCCAGCAGCCCGACTAGCGGAAACAATGAGCAGTTCTTC. It is translated as CASSPTSGNNEQFF.

The CDR3 loop reads CASSRRGNIQYF. The CDR3 nucleotides read TGTGCCAGCAGTCGGAGGGGTAACATTCAGTACTTC. The chain joins TRBV6-2 or TRBV6-3 to TRBJ2-4, with TRBD2 as a possible D gene (6 bases). The CDR3 loop spans 12 amino acids. CDR1 and CDR2 from the germline V gene are MNHEY and SVGEGT. The V end was cut by 5 bases, the J end by 7 bases, with 9 bases between.

This clone was counted once. The J gene is TRBJ2-5, the V gene TRBV19, with TRBD2 matching 14 bases. The CDR3 spans 16 residues. V shed 5 bases, J shed 5 bases, and the junction held 7 bases outside the gene matches. The germline V gene encodes CDR1 LNHDA and CDR2 SQIVND (reference sequence). CDR3 DNA sequence: TGTGCCAGTAGTCCAGGGACTAGCGGGAGCCGGGAGACCCAGTACTTC. Its translation: CASSPGTSGSRETQYF.

The chain employs TRBV7-8 and TRBJ2-2; D is unresolved. The germline CDR1 and CDR2 sequences are SGHVS and FQNEAQ. This CDR3 has 14 residues. The ends were cut back, 0 bases at V and 4 bases at J, with 6 bases in the middle. CDR3 sequence: CASSLAPGTGELFF. CDR3 sequence (DNA): TGTGCCAGCAGCTTAGCTCCAGGCACCGGGGAGCTGTTTTTT.

The chain uses TRBV5-1 and TRBJ2-1; TRBD2 is a possible D gene (5 bases). The CDR3 runs to 15 residues. V gave up 0 bases and J gave up 5 bases, with 12 bases separating them. In germline, CDR1 is SGHRS, CDR2 YFSETQ. Written as DNA, the CDR3 is TGCGCCAGCAGCTTGGCCGGGGAGACAAACAATGAGCAGTTCTTC. Its translation: CASSLAGETNNEQFF. Supplemented by reference TRBV5-1 and TRBJ2-1, the full variable domain reads KAGVTQTPRYLIKTRGQQVTLSCSPISGHRSVSWYQQTPGQGLQFLFEYFSETQRNKGNFPGRFSGRQFSNSRSEMNVSTLELGDSALYLCASSLAGETNNEQFFGPGTRLTVL.

This clone was picked up a small number of times. The DNA of the CDR3 is TGTGCCAGCAGATTACAGGGATCGAACACTGAAGCTTTCTTT. Protein sequence: CASRLQGSNTEAFF. The chain employs TRBV2 and TRBJ1-1; TRBD1 might be the D (6 bases). Germline V lookup: CDR1 SNHLY, CDR2 FYNNEI. The CDR3 covers 14 residues. V was pared by 6 bases and J by 1 base, with 12 bases between.

This clone was observed a single time. This chain links TRBV5-6 with TRBJ1-4; D uncertain. Trimming cost V 2 bases and J 7 bases, with 9 bases left between them. CDR1 is SGHDT and CDR2 is YYEEEE in the germline V gene. CDR3 length: 13 amino acids. The CDR3 sequence is CASSFILAEKLFF. The CDR3 nucleotides read TGTGCCAGCAGCTTCATCTTAGCTGAAAAACTGTTTTTT.

This clone appeared a single time. This sequence joins TRBV7-9 and TRBJ1-4; D is ambiguous. The CDR3 sequence is 14 residues long. V lost 5 bases and J 4 bases, leaving 11 bases between the germline ends. Germline lookup yields CDR1 SEHNR and CDR2 FQNEAQ (reference sequence). The CDR3 loop is CASSVGSDNEKLFF. The CDR3 nucleotides are TGTGCCAGCAGCGTCGGGTCAGATAATGAAAAACTGTTTTTT.

The CDR3 spells CASSLGAGTANSPLHF. CDR3 in DNA: TGTGCCAGCAGCCTCGGGGCGGGGACGGCTAATTCACCCCTCCACTTT. The chain employs TRBV13 and TRBJ1-6, with D possibly being TRBD1 (5 bases). The V and J ends lost 5 bases and 6 bases respectively, with 17 bases between them. CDR3 length: 16 residues. Germline assignment: CDR1 PRHDT and CDR2 FYEKMQ (reference sequence).

The gene calls are TRBV19 and TRBJ1-5, with 8 nucleotides matching TRBD1. The CDR3 contains 17 residues. Trimming cost V 3 bases and J 0 bases; bases outside gene matches: 7. Germline CDR1 LNHDA, CDR2 SQIVND (reference sequence). The CDR3 DNA follows: TGTGCCAGTAGTATGATTGGGGGACAGGTTAGCAATCAGCCCCAGCATTTT. Encoded protein: CASSMIGGQVSNQPQHF.

In its sample, this clone was seen a few times. The chain carries TRBV7-9 and TRBJ1-3; the D is unclear. Germline-derived CDR1 and CDR2 are SEHNR and FQNEAQ (reference sequence). The V gene lost 5 bases and the J gene lost 7 bases, with 18 bases spanning the gap. The CDR3 spans 15 residues. CDR3 nucleotides: TGTGCCAGCAGCCCCGAAGGCGCAGGTTGGAACACCATATATTTT. It codes for CASSPEGAGWNTIYF.

The chain uses TRBV3-1 (or the pseudogene TRBV3-2) and TRBJ2-7; 9 positions agree with TRBD2. CDR1 is LGHDT and CDR2 is YNNKEL in the germline V gene (reference sequence). The CDR3 is made up of 15 amino acids. J was trimmed by 3 bases and V by 3 bases; bases with no gene match: 6. The CDR3 bases are TGTGCCAGCAGCCACCTTAGCGGGGGCGTCTACGAGCAGTACTTC. This sequence encodes CASSHLSGGVYEQYF.

A few counts support this clone. J is TRBJ1-6 and V is TRBV27; D possibly corresponds to TRBD1 (6 bases). The germline CDR1 and CDR2 sequences are MNHEY and SMNVEV (reference sequence). V shed 5 bases and J shed 15 bases, with 26 bases lying between them. The CDR3 has 16 residues. The CDR3 DNA sequence: TGTGCCAGCAGTCCAACCCACCAGGGGCCTTCTCGGGGCCTCCACTTT. Translated, it gives CASSPTHQGPSRGLHF.

Only one count was recorded for this clone. The genes are TRBV7-6 and TRBJ2-2; 16 bases are a match to TRBD2. The CDR3 is 18 residues long. CDR1 SGHVS and CDR2 FNYEAQ come from the germline V gene. J was trimmed by 2 bases and V by 5 bases; bases with no gene match: 5. Here the CDR3 DNA reads TGTGCCAGCAGCCCGGGACTAGCGGGAGGGCCAAACACCGGGGAGCTGTTTTTT. It encodes CASSPGLAGGPNTGELFF.

The V call is TRBV6-2 or TRBV6-3, the J call TRBJ2-6, with 7 bases lining up with TRBD1. Germline-derived CDR1 and CDR2 are MNHEY and SVGEGT. The CDR3 loop spans 16 amino acids. V trimming: 2 bases; J trimming: 4 bases; junction bases outside the gene matches: 5. Written as DNA, the CDR3 is TGTGCCAGCAGTTACCGAGGGGGCTCCGGGGCCAACGTCCTGACTTTC. This gives the protein CASSYRGGSGANVLTF.

This sequence joins TRBV5-1 and TRBJ2-1; TRBD2 matches 12 bases. Trimming took 1 base from V and 6 from J; bases not matched to a gene: 2. The germline CDR1 and CDR2 sequences are SGHRS and YFSETQ. This CDR3 has 15 amino acids. The CDR3 DNA sequence: TGCGCCAGCAGCTTGCCTAGCGGGAGGGCCAATGAGCAGTTCTTC. Translation gives CASSLPSGRANEQFF.

The genes are TRBV29-1 and TRBJ2-1, with 9 bases fitting TRBD1. Germline V gives CDR1 SQVTM, CDR2 ANQGSEA. CDR3 length: 15 amino acids. Trimming at V came to 3 bases and at J to 1 base, leaving 4 bases not matched to a gene. CDR3 DNA: TGCAGCGTTGAGTTGGGGACAGGGTCCTACAATGAGCAGTTCTTC. Protein: CSVELGTGSYNEQFF.